This T cell receptor (beta chain) was sequenced during a study of somatic mutations in cytotoxic T cells in rheumatoid arthritis. Study-wide points: Comparison of CD8+ T-cell clonality between rheumatoid arthritis patients and age-matched healthy controls yielded no significant difference. Over 20% of CD8+ cells belonged to the largest CD8+ clone in about an eighth of the 65 patients. Among rheumatoid arthritis patients, TRBV07 appeared slightly underrepresented, and this finding was left without any adjustment for multiple comparisons.

After removal of 4 bases from V and 4 bases from J, the junction contained 15 bases not matched to a gene. Germline values: CDR1 SGHRS, CDR2 YFSETQ. This CDR3 is 18 amino acids long. Remarks on this clone: Its cognate antigen is unknown.

Generated by immunoSEQ multiplex PCR, the TCRdb table keeps only in-frame clones and is missing some. Of approximately 13,000 clones in the sample, roughly 80% are singletons; the top ten hold more than 15%. Flow cytometry served to check the purity of CD4+ and CD8+ cells, which were isolated by positive magnetic bead selection. The chain combines TRBV5-1 with TRBJ2-2; TRBD1 aligns across 8 bases. This TCR came from an adult with rheumatoid arthritis. The sequencing sample was made of CD8+ T cells sorted from blood. Written as DNA, the CDR3 is TGCGCCAGCAGCCCCCCCCCGGACAGGGAACTAAGCACCGGGGAGCTGTTTTTT. This translates into CASSPPPDRELSTGELFF.